This T cell receptor beta chain was found in a study of PD-1 blockade in classical Hodgkin lymphoma (TCRdb year 2020). Regarding the study in general: Nivolumab dosing was 3 mg/kg intravenously every 2 weeks, continuing until either disease progression or unacceptable toxicity. The study used TCR beta sequencing and CyTOF to define a peripheral blood immune signature of response to PD-1 blockade in classical Hodgkin lymphoma.

Overall study outcomes, separate from this receptor: Lower diversity was seen in patients whose nivolumab began less than 1 year after ASCT, and these patients were left out of later analyses so that immune reconstitution would not confound the results. CD4+ but not CD8+ TCR diversity rose significantly by C4D1 (p=0.0027 vs p=0.16), most apparent in complete responders (p=0.02). Baseline diversity similar to that of newly diagnosed patients was observed in trial patients achieving complete response, whereas significantly lower diversity was observed in partial responders and progressors. Only a single clinical trial cohort was studied, and what caused the repertoire differences, possibly disease activity or prior therapy, remained undefined. Newly diagnosed patients were reported to have lower baseline TCR diversity than healthy donors, and relapsed/refractory patients were reported to have lower baseline TCR diversity still.

Note on this clone: Its binding antigen is unknown. Per-nucleotide qualities are absent, and no much larger clonotype sits a single base away.

Genomic DNA was extracted with the Qiagen DNeasy kit from unsorted PBMCs and from negatively selected CD4+ and CD8+ fractions. Using primers that anneal to V and J segments, immunoSEQ multiplex PCR amplified the TCR beta CDR3 regions. Amplification bias was minimized using a synthetic immune receptor repertoire, and residual bias was removed computationally after sequencing. On the study's bioinformatics: Repertoire diversity was quantified as the Shannon entropy index using custom Python scripts. Unsorted, CD4+ and CD8+ repertoires were examined separately, except in combined analyses, for which CD4+ and CD8+ sequences were merged in silico. Clonal expansion was defined as a frequency increase of at least 2-fold after treatment compared with C1D1, and clones undetected at baseline were assigned a pseudocount of 0.5. Singleton clones were defined as clones with 0 or 1 copy at C1D1, and non-singleton clones were defined as clones with 2 or more copies. By matching protein sequences in sorted samples from the same patient, clones expanded in unsorted samples were annotated as CD4+, CD8+ or unknown. Wilcoxon tests on paired samples were used to test changes in diversity from C1D1 to C4D1. Not all clones reach the TCRdb copy of this immuneACCESS table, which keeps in-frame sequences only. Checked studies attribute under half of the gap to unresolved V genes and leave the rest unexplained. V and J calls and clone size are those listed in that table; D and trimming were worked out from the DNA. This sample holds tens of thousands of clones; roughly nine tenths were observed only once. More than 8% of the sample is in the top ten clones.

The time point label for this specimen denotes: cycle 4 day 1 (C4D1), after six to seven weeks of nivolumab. Relapse after autologous stem cell transplantation had occurred in all trial patients, and cohorts A, B and C were distinguished by prior brentuximab vedotin exposure. A total of 50 to 70 patients with relapsed/refractory classical Hodgkin lymphoma made up the trial cohort, and each patient's best overall response was complete response, partial response or progressive disease. In the multi-cohort phase II CheckMate 205 trial, trial patients received single-agent nivolumab. Best overall response was determined by an independent review committee according to the 2007 International Working Group response criteria. Trial PBMCs were obtained immediately prior to nivolumab initiation (C1D1) and on therapy at cycle 2 day 1 and cycle 4 day 1. After peripheral blood was drawn into 8 mL Vacutainer Cell Preparation Tubes, PBMCs were isolated by centrifugation and then cryopreserved.

Measured from the cysteine to the phenylalanine, the CDR3 is 15 residues long. Only CDR3 DNA is held: 45 bases, read in frame from base 1. The junction carries 11 bases between V and J, which are trimmed by 1 base and 4 bases respectively. The germline V gene (reference sequence) gives CDR1 as SGHKS and CDR2 as YYEKEE. The TCR sequence derives from a human donor with classical Hodgkin lymphoma. The rearranged segments are TRBV5-5 and TRBJ2-2; the D gene is unclear. The sample was peripheral blood mononuclear cells (PBMCs), taken before the fourth cycle of nivolumab. The nucleotide sequence is given as TGTGCCAGCAGCTTGCTTCCCTCTCCCACCGGGGAGCTGTTTTTT. Its translation is CASSLLPSPTGELFF.